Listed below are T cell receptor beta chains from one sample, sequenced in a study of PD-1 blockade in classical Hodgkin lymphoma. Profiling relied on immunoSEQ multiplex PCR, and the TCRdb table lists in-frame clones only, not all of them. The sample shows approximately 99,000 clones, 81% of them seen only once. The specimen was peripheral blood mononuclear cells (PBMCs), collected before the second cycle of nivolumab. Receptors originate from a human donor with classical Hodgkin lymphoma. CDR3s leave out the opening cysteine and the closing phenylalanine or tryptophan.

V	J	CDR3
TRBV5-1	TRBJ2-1	ASRAGVDEQF
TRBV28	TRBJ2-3	ASSLAGGPTDTQY
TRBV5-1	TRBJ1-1	ASSVTGLGANTEAF
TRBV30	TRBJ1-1	AWSVSANEAF
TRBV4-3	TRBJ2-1	ASSQRPSGWEEQF
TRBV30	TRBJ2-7	AWAPSLQSEQY
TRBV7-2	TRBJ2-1	ASRLASGRINEQF
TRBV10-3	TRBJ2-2	AISEGLGELF
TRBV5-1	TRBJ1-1	ASSPLGDTNTEAF
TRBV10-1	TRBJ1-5	ASSDDEQPQH
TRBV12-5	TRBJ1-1	ASGPDGSNTEAF
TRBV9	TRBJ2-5	ASSTGTAQETQY
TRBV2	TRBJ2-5	ASRWLAGYQETQY
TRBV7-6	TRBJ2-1	ASSLAWGGGEQF
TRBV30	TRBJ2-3	AWSVAGTQY
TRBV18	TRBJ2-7	ASSLGQGDYEQY
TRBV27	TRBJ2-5	ASSSRTTKETQY
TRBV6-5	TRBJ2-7	ASSRTGGSSYEQY
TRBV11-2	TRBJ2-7	ASSLELRDYEQY
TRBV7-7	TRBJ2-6	ASSPTGASGANVLT
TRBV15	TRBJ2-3	ATSSTVAGIGDTQY
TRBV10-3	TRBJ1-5	AISEGQGSNQPQH
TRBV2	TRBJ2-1	ASSTTGGFFAVQF
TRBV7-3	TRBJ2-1	ASSPQVGGPAQF
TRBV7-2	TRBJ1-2	ASSFKTVNYGYT
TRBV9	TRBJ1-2	ASSVTGEDYGYT
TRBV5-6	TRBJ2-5	ASSLSRETQY
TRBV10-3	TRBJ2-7	AIRVGSVNYEQY
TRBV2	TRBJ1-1	ASTGTGTAF
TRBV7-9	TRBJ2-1	ASSSPFLRDNEQF
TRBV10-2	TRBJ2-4	ASSVSGGTGDIQY
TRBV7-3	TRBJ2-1	ASSPEPGPLNNEQF
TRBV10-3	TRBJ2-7	AIRTGGADEQY
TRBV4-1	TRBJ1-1	ASSPRLRDTEAF
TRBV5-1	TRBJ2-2	ASSSGLAGAGELF
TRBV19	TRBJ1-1	ASRTGLAGGAF
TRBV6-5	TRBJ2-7	ASSPLQGSYEQY
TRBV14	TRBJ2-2	ASSQDVAGELF
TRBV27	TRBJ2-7	ASMRRGGYEQY
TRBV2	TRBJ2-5	ASSVGGGPETQY
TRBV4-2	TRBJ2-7	ASSQDASGIYEQY
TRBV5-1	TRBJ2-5	ASSSGTGAQETQY
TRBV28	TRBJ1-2	ATGRWEKSSYT
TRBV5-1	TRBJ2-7	ASSLDGRLNEQY
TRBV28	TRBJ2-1	ASSTTSGRGNEQF
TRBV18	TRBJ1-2	ASSPRRGIGYT
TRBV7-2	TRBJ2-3	ASSLEWRRGGSDTQY
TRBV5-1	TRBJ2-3	ASSLDRGHTQY
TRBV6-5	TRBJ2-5	ASSQVRDTQETQY
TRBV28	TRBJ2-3	ASGIGHVRDTQY
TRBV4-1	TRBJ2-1	ASSLVGTGLDEQF
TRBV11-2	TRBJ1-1	ASSLDPLGVSTEAF
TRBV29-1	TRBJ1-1	SARFGVNTEAF